This T cell receptor beta chain was captured in a study of shared clonotypes between healthy human individuals. About the study: Each donor's CD8 memory used one plate, CD8 naive two, each CD4 subset three.

Of note for this clone: Its antigen is unknown.

Sorted-subset replicate PCR reactions were performed with about 200 ng DNA, corresponding to roughly 31,000 T cell genomes. Generated by immunoSEQ multiplex PCR, the TCRdb table keeps only in-frame clones and is missing some. The sample contains some 2.1 million clones, about 94% of which appear only once. Study-wide findings and caveats: Generally, naive subsets came out with larger estimated richness than memory subsets. Shared clonotypes across all four donors exceeded non-shared ones in generation probability.

CD45RO-negative, CCR7-positively selected cells formed the naive CD8 fraction, excluding terminally differentiated effector memory CD45RA+ cells. CDR3 length: 16 residues. Trimming shortened V by 3 bases and J by 3 bases, and 15 bases separated the two germline ends. From germline, CDR1 is SNHLY and CDR2 FYNNEI. The J gene is TRBJ2-1, the V gene TRBV2; possible D gene TRBD2, 6 bases. This receptor was obtained from a man younger than 30 in good health. Some clones in this sample may be carry-over from other donors' samples. Sequencing was done on a sample of naive CD8+ T cells from PBMCs. DNA of the CDR3: TGTGCCAGCAGTGAGCTCCGCGCGGGACTCTACAATGAGCAGTTCTTC. Protein product: CASSELRAGLYNEQFF. The whole variable domain, remainder taken from reference TRBV2 and TRBJ2-1, is EPEVTQTPSHQVTQMGQEVILRCVPISNHLYFYWYRQILGQKVEFLVSFYNNEISEKSEIFDDQFSVERPDGSNFTLKIRSTKLEDSAMYFCASSELRAGLYNEQFFGPGTRLTVL.